This T cell receptor beta chain was captured in a study of OX40 agonist ivuxolimab in advanced cancers. Study-level background: Patients with prior anti-PD-1, anti-PD-L1 or anti-CTLA-4 therapy were eligible; 35% to 50% had some. Study observations and caveats: Also present in some nonresponders was a low level of normalized T-cell clonal expansion. Clonal expansion by week 6 occurred in CD4+ and CD8+ blood T cells (at 0.1 to 3.0 mg/kg).

Patients had blood sampled at baseline and again on cycle 4 day 1 and cycle 7 day 1. Trimming removed 7 bases from V and 6 bases from J, with 21 bases in between. There are 15 residues in the CDR3. Germline CDR1 LNHDA, CDR2 SQIVND (reference sequence). Produced via immunoSEQ multiplex PCR; TCRdb's table is partial and in-frame only. This sample has some 64,000 clones; under 90% occur once, and the top ten carry roughly 0.47%. Worth noting for this clone: No antigen is known for it.

The chain carries TRBV19 and TRBJ1-1; D not certain. The receptor comes from an adult with an advanced solid tumor such as melanoma, head and neck, liver or kidney cancer. The sequencing used CD4+ or CD8+ T cells sorted from blood, collected in a trial of the OX40 agonist ivuxolimab. CDR3 region: CASKSESVRPSEAFF. The CDR3, as DNA: TGTGCCAGTAAGAGCGAGTCGGTACGCCCTTCTGAAGCTTTCTTT.